This entry describes one T cell receptor beta chain. Its matching antigen is unknown. This sample was included in a study of cytotoxic CD8 clonotypes in ibrutinib-treated CLL. Study-wide findings and caveats: Baseline levels were approached again at progression, after clonality had risen at ibrutinib response.

Trimming took off 2 bases at V and 6 bases at J, with 8 bases between the two ends. This CDR3 region has 13 residues. Germline loops: CDR1 MNHNS, CDR2 SASEGT. Clones were read by immunoSEQ multiplex PCR, and TCRdb kept only the in-frame ones, dropping some. This sample carries some 120,000 clones, approximately 58% of them seen once, and the ten largest clones take around 37%. The source is a human donor with chronic lymphocytic leukemia. The chain carries TRBV6-1 and TRBJ1-5; D remains ambiguous. Sequenced material: PBMCs, taken after 24 months of ibrutinib treatment. The CDR3 nucleotides are TGTGCCAGCAGTGAATTGGAGGGTCAGCCCCAGCATTTT. Its protein product is CASSELEGQPQHF.